A selection of T cell receptor beta chains follows, all from one sample in a study of blood T cell repertoires in COVID-19. Produced via immunoSEQ multiplex PCR; TCRdb's table is partial and in-frame only. The sample holds roughly 180,000 clones; 70% to 90% are singletons and the top ten take about 6.9%. Sequencing used peripheral blood. The receptors were gathered from an elderly man with COVID-19, enrolled during active disease. The CDR3 runs from the conserved cysteine through the conserved F or W. D genes are given only for firm matches. A row's size may be missing; if present it is once, few, many or a size class.

d_call clone_size j_call v_call cdr3_nt cdr3_aa
TRBD2 . TRBJ2-1 TRBV10-3 TGTGCCATCCGGCCTTTAGCGGGGGTAGATGAGCAGTTCTTC CAIRPLAGVDEQFF
TRBD2 . TRBJ2-3 TRBV15 TGTGCCACCAGCAGAGAACCGGGGGGGCGCACAGATACGCAGTATTTT CATSREPGGRTDTQYF
TRBD1 few TRBJ2-7 TRBV18 TGTGCCAGCTCCTCGACAGGGCCCGGAATAGCCTACGAGCAGTACTTC CASSSTGPGIAYEQYF
TRBD1 . TRBJ1-5 TRBV5-1 TGCGCCAGCAGCTTGGCGGGACAGCCCGCGGCCCAGCATTTT CASSLAGQPAAQHF
TRBD1 . TRBJ1-4 TRBV19 TGTGCCAGTAGGGGGACAGGGCTATCTTCCGCAACTAATGAAAAACTGTTTTTT CASRGTGLSSATNEKLFF
TRBD1 . TRBJ1-2 TRBV7-9 TGTGCCAGCAGCTCGTGGGACAGACTAAGGGGCTACACCTTC CASSSWDRLRGYTF
TRBD1 few TRBJ1-3 TRBV6-5 TGTGCCAGCAAAGGGGGCCGAAACACCATATATTTT CASKGGRNTIYF
. once TRBJ1-3 TRBV4-2 TGTGCCAGCAGTCCTGACAGGAGCTCTGGAAACACCATATATTTT CASSPDRSSGNTIYF
TRBD1 . TRBJ2-4 TRBV4-3 TGCGCCAGCAGCCATCTGGGACAGCGAAACATTCAGTACTTC CASSHLGQRNIQYF
. . TRBJ2-3 TRBV15 TGTGCCACCAGCAGGCGACAGATTAGCACAGATACGCAGTATTTT CATSRRQISTDTQYF
TRBD1 . TRBJ1-2 TRBV14 TGTGCCAGCAGCCAAGCTACTCCGGGACAGCTACGAATCACCTTC CASSQATPGQLRITF
TRBD1 . TRBJ1-5 TRBV18 TGTGCCAGCTCACCGATACAGGGGAGACAGCCCCAGCATTTT CASSPIQGRQPQHF
. once TRBJ2-7 TRBV5-5 TGTGCCAGCAGCCTTACCTGGGAGGCCTACGAGCAGTACTTC CASSLTWEAYEQYF
. . TRBJ2-5 TRBV15 TGTGCCACCAGCAGAGTTCCGGGGTCCCAAGAGACCCAGTACTTC CATSRVPGSQETQYF
TRBD2 . TRBJ2-3 TRBV4-2 TGTGCCAGCAGCTTCGGGACTAGCGGACCCACAGATACGCAGTATTTT CASSFGTSGPTDTQYF
TRBD1 . TRBJ1-4 TRBV9 TGTGCCAGCAGCGTAGGGGTCGGGACAGGGAACGGGTATAGGAATGAAAAACTGTTTTTT CASSVGVGTGNGYRNEKLFF
. . TRBJ1-5 TRBV28 TGTGCCAGCAGTTCATCAGGGGCTCCGGGCGCTTATAGCAATCAGCCCCAGCATTTT CASSSSGAPGAYSNQPQHF
. . TRBJ2-7 TRBV5-4 TGTGCCAGCTCACCGGATGGGCCCCGCCTCGAGCAGTACTTC CASSPDGPRLEQYF
TRBD2 . TRBJ2-1 TRBV4-2 TGTGCCAGCAGCCAATTTACTAGCGGTGACAATGAGCAGTTCTTC CASSQFTSGDNEQFF
TRBD1 . TRBJ2-7 TRBV18 TGTGCCAGCTCACCAAGCAGGTCTGGGACAGGCTCCTACGAGCAGTACTTC CASSPSRSGTGSYEQYF
TRBD1 . TRBJ1-3 TRBV5-1 TGCGCCAGCAGCTTGGCATGGACAGGGGGTTCTCGTTCTGGAAACACCATATATTTT CASSLAWTGGSRSGNTIYF
. . TRBJ1-4 TRBV11-2 TGTGCCAGCAGCCCACGAAGTGAGGCTGAAAAACTGTTTTTT CASSPRSEAEKLFF
TRBD1 . TRBJ2-1 TRBV6-5 TGTGCCAGCAGCAGGACAGGGGGGACCTACAATGAGCAGTTCTTC CASSRTGGTYNEQFF
. few TRBJ1-1 TRBV7-9 TGTGCCAGCGGCCTGAACACTGAAGCTTTCTTT CASGLNTEAFF
. . TRBJ1-2 TRBV2 TGTGCCAGCAGTGAAGACACCCCGGGGGGGAACTATGGCTACACCTTC CASSEDTPGGNYGYTF
. . TRBJ1-6 TRBV27 TGTGCCAGCAGTTTACTTTTAGGGGATTTGTCACCCCTCCACTTT CASSLLLGDLSPLHF
. . TRBJ1-1 TRBV27 TGTGCCAGCAGTATGGAGGGGAACACTGAAGCTTTCTTT CASSMEGNTEAFF
TRBD2 once TRBJ2-5 TRBV4-2 TGTGCCAGCAGCCAAGCGCCGGGGGGTCAAGAGACCCAGTACTTC CASSQAPGGQETQYF
TRBD1 . TRBJ2-7 TRBV6-1 TGTGCCAGCAGTGAATGGAGACAGGGTGTCTACGAGCAGTACTTC CASSEWRQGVYEQYF
. . TRBJ2-2 TRBV20-1 TGCAGTGCCCGGGGGATCGGGGAGCTGTTTTTT CSARGIGELFF
TRBD1 . TRBJ1-2 TRBV4-1 TGCGCCAGCAGCCAGGGGACAGGGTATGGCTACACCTTC CASSQGTGYGYTF
. . TRBJ2-7 TRBV9 TGTGCCAGCAGCGTAGACGGGACACTCGCCTACGAGCAGTACTTC CASSVDGTLAYEQYF
TRBD1 few TRBJ2-4 TRBV19 TGTGCCAGTAGGAGACAGGGCGAAAACATTCAGTACTTC CASRRQGENIQYF
. few TRBJ1-5 TRBV9 TGTGCCAGCAGCGTCGGCGGAACCAATCAGCCCCAGCATTTT CASSVGGTNQPQHF
TRBD1 . TRBJ1-3 TRBV2 TGTGCCAGCAGGGAACAGGGGGCGAACACCATATATTTT CASREQGANTIYF
. . TRBJ2-4 TRBV7-3 TGTGCCAGCAGCCCTACCCCCAAAAACATTCAGTACTTC CASSPTPKNIQYF
. . TRBJ1-1 TRBV5-5 TGTGCCAGCAGCTTCTTGGGGGGGAACACTGAAGCTTTCTTT CASSFLGGNTEAFF
. . TRBJ2-3 TRBV2 TGTGCCAACCGCAGGGGACTACTCGTCACAGATACGCAGTATTTT CANRRGLLVTDTQYF
TRBD2 . TRBJ2-5 TRBV2 TGTGCCAGCAGTATGGGGGGGGGTCAAGAGACCCAGTACTTC CASSMGGGQETQYF
. once TRBJ2-1 TRBV19 TGTGCCAGTAGTATTGTAGGGGGCTACAATGAGCAGTTCTTC CASSIVGGYNEQFF
TRBD2 . TRBJ2-1 TRBV9 TGTGCCAGCAGCGTAGCCCTCACGGGCGGGGGGTCGAGAAATGAGCAGTTCTTC CASSVALTGGGSRNEQFF
. . TRBJ1-1 TRBV12-3/TRBV12-4 TGTGCCAGCAGTTTGAAGGGGGACACTGAAGCTTTCTTT CASSLKGDTEAFF
TRBD1 . TRBJ1-6 TRBV5-5 TGTGCCAGCAGCTTGAGACAGGGCTTGAGCTCCTATAATTCACCCCTCCACTTT CASSLRQGLSSYNSPLHF
. . TRBJ1-2 TRBV27 TGTGCCAGCAGTTTAACGAGCACAGGCAGATATGGCTACACCTTC CASSLTSTGRYGYTF
. . TRBJ1-5 TRBV7-8 TGTGCCAGCCGATTAGGGGCTAGCAATCAGCCCCAGCATTTT CASRLGASNQPQHF
TRBD1 . TRBJ1-2 TRBV6-4 TGTGCCAGCAGCAGGGACAGGGGATTCCCTAACTATGGCTACACCTTC CASSRDRGFPNYGYTF
TRBD1 . TRBJ1-4 TRBV6-2/TRBV6-3 TGTGCCAGCAGTTACCCTCGACAGGGTAGCGAAAAACTGTTTTTT CASSYPRQGSEKLFF
TRBD2 . TRBJ2-1 TRBV7-8 TGTGCCAGCAGCTACGGGGGGAATGAGCAGTTCTTC CASSYGGNEQFF
TRBD1 . TRBJ2-1 TRBV7-2 TGTGCCAGCAGCTTAGGGGACAGGGTCAATGAGCAGTTCTTC CASSLGDRVNEQFF
. . TRBJ1-2 TRBV5-6 TGTGCCAGCAGCTTTGGGGGCAGGGGAGGGCACACCTTC CASSFGGRGGHTF
TRBD1 . TRBJ1-1 TRBV5-1 TGCGCCAGCAGACCTGGACAGGGGGCACCCGTGGACACTGAAGCTTTCTTT CASRPGQGAPVDTEAFF
TRBD2 . TRBJ2-5 TRBV13 TGTGCCAGCAGCTCTGGACTAGGAGAGACCCAGTACTTC CASSSGLGETQYF
. few TRBJ2-1 TRBV5-1 TGCGCCAGCAGCTTGGACGGCTCCTACAATGAGCAGTTCTTC CASSLDGSYNEQFF
. . TRBJ1-2 TRBV7-9 TGTGCCAGCAGCTTTGGACAGACGGGCTACACCTTC CASSFGQTGYTF
TRBD2 . TRBJ2-5 TRBV5-1 TGCGCCAGCAGCTCTAGCGGGGGACTCCAAGAGACCCAGTACTTC CASSSSGGLQETQYF
. . TRBJ2-7 TRBV4-1 TGCGCCAGCAGCCTTGATCCTGGCCCTTACGAGCAGTACTTC CASSLDPGPYEQYF
TRBD1 . TRBJ1-2 TRBV5-1 TGCGCCAGCAGCCGAACAGGGGGCCACTATGGCTACACCTTC CASSRTGGHYGYTF
. . TRBJ2-3 TRBV2 TGTGCCAGCAGTCGGGACACACGCACAGATACGCAGTATTTT CASSRDTRTDTQYF
. . TRBJ1-6 TRBV5-1 TGCGCCAGCAGTTGGGACTGGGGATCACCCCTCCACTTT CASSWDWGSPLHF
TRBD1 few TRBJ2-1 TRBV9 TGTGCCAGCAGCGTGACTCTCACGACAGGGTGGAATGAGCAGTTCTTC CASSVTLTTGWNEQFF